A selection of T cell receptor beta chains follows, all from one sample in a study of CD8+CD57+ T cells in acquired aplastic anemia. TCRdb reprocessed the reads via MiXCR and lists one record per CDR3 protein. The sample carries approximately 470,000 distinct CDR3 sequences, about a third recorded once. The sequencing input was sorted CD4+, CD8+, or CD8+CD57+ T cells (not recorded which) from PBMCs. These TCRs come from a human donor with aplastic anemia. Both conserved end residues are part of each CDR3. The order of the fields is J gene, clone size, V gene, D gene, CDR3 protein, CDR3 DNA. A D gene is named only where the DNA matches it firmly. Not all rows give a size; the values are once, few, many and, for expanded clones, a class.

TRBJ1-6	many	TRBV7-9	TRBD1	CASSHTRTGSSYNSPLHF	TGTGCCAGCAGCCATACGCGGACAGGGAGCTCCTATAATTCACCCCTCCACTTT
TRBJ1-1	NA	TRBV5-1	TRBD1	CASSSGPTGTGVETFF	TGCGCCAGCAGCAGCGGACCTACCGGGACAGGGGTCGAAACTTTCTTT
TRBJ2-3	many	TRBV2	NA	CASRTNTDTQYF	TGTGCCAGCAGAACAAACACAGATACGCAGTATTTT
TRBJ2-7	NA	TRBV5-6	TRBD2	CASSLGGGVPEQYF	TGTGCCAGCAGCTTAGGCGGGGGGGTCCCCGAGCAGTACTTC
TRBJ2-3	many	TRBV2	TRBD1	CASIGGQSRKGDTQYF	TGTGCCAGCATTGGGGGACAGTCACGAAAAGGGGATACGCAGTATTTT
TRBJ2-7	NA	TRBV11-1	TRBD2	CASSVGTSGGHYEQYF	TGTGCCAGCAGCGTAGGGACTAGCGGGGGACACTACGAGCAGTACTTC
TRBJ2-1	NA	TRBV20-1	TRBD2	CSASLRTSGTYNEQFF	TGCAGTGCTAGCCTCAGGACTAGCGGAACTTACAATGAGCAGTTCTTC
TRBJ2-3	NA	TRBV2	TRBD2	CASSEDTGRRTSGSTDTQYF	TGTGCCAGCAGTGAAGACACGGGGAGAAGGACTAGCGGGAGCACAGATACGCAGTATTTT
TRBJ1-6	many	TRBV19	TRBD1	CASRSGQGYSPLHF	TGTGCCAGTAGATCAGGACAGGGATATTCACCCCTCCACTTT
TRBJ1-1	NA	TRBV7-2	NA	CASSQGLGEAFF	TGTGCCAGCAGCCAGGGGTTGGGTGAAGCTTTCTTT
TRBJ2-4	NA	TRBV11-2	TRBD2	CASSSRASGRNIQYF	TGTGCCAGCAGCTCCCGGGCTAGCGGGAGGAACATTCAGTACTTC
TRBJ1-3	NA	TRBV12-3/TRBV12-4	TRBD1	CASSPARGGQSGNTIYF	TGTGCCAGCAGTCCCGCCCGGGGGGGACAGTCTGGAAACACCATATATTTT
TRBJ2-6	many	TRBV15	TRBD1	CATSINGQGSNVLTF	TGTGCCACCAGCATAAATGGACAGGGGAGCAACGTCCTGACTTTC
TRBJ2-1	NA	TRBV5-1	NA	CASSLGGGTNEQFF	TGCGCCAGCAGCTTGGGTGGGGGTACCAATGAGCAGTTCTTC
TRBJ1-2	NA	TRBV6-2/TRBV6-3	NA	CATRLVNGYTF	TGTGCCACGAGATTGGTTAACGGCTACACCTTC
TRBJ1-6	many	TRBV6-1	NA	CASRRGAYNSPLHF	TGTGCCAGCAGGCGAGGGGCCTATAATTCACCCCTCCACTTT
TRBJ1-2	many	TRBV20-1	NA	CSASDGGTNYGYTF	TGCAGTGCTAGTGATGGGGGGACTAACTATGGCTACACCTTC
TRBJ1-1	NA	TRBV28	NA	CASSFRTLNTEAFF	TGTGCCAGCAGTTTCCGGACGCTGAACACTGAAGCTTTCTTT
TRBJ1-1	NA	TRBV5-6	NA	CASSLVIRDRTEAFF	TGTGCCAGCAGCTTGGTTATCCGGGATCGGACTGAAGCTTTCTTT
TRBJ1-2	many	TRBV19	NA	CASAIGTYGYTF	TGTGCCAGTGCTATTGGGACCTATGGCTACACCTTC
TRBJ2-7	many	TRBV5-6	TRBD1	CASSLTGGAYEQYF	TGTGCCAGCAGCTTGACAGGGGGCGCCTACGAGCAGTACTTC
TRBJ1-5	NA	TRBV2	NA	CASSADGDRPQHF	TGTGCCAGCAGTGCTGACGGAGATCGGCCCCAGCATTTT
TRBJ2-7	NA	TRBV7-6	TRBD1	CASSRDSEYEQYF	TGTGCCAGCAGTCGGGACAGCGAGTACGAGCAGTACTTC